The T cell receptor beta chain under discussion was sequenced for a study of OX40 agonist ivuxolimab in advanced cancers. Overall study context: The patients got ivuxolimab, which is an agonistic anti-OX40 (CD134) antibody. Partial responses, seen in three patients, involved one hepatocellular carcinoma and two cutaneous melanomas.

The germline CDR1 and CDR2 sequences are SGHNT and YYREEE (reference sequence). The V segment lost 4 bases and the J segment 4 bases; nucleotides outside the gene matches: 11. The CDR3 is made up of 16 amino acids. As concerns this clone: The target antigen is unknown.

Generated by immunoSEQ multiplex PCR, the TCRdb table keeps only in-frame clones and is missing some. The sample holds some 68,000 clones, about 88% seen once. Whole-study results and caveats: Also present in some nonresponders was a low level of normalized T-cell clonal expansion. Expanded clones were, on average, more numerous in CD8+ T cells than in CD4+.

The sample in question was CD4+ or CD8+ T cells sorted from blood, obtained in a trial of the OX40 agonist ivuxolimab. The chain carries TRBV5-4 and TRBJ2-3; TRBD1 matches at 8 bases. This receptor was identified in an adult with an advanced solid tumor such as melanoma, head and neck, liver or kidney cancer. CDR3 loop: CASSVNRGTGADTQYF. Written as DNA, the CDR3 is TGTGCCAGCAGCGTTAACAGGGGGACTGGAGCAGATACGCAGTATTTT.